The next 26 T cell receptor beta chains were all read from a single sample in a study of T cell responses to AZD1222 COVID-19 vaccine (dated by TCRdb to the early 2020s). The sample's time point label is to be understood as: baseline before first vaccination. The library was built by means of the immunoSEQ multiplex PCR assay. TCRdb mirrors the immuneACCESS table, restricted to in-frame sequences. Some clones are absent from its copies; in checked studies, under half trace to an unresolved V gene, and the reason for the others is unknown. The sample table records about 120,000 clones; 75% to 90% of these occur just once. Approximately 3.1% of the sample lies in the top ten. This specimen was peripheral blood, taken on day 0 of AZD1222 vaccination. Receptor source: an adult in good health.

CDR3 in amino acids: CASSRDSPTYNEQFF. CDR3 in DNA: TGTGCCAGCAGCCGGGACTCACCGACCTACAATGAGCAGTTCTTC. The chain employs TRBV7-2 and TRBJ2-1; TRBD2 is a possible D gene (6 bases). CDR1 and CDR2 (germline): SGHTA, FQGNSA. Trimming shortened V by 5 bases and J by 2 bases, and 13 bases separated the two germline ends. The CDR3 is 15 residues long.

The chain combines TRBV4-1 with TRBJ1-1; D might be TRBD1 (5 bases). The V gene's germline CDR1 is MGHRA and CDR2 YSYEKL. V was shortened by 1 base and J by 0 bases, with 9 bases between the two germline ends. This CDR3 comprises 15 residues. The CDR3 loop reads CASSQVDTMNTEAFF. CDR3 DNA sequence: TGCGCCAGCAGCCAAGTGGACACCATGAACACTGAAGCTTTCTTT.

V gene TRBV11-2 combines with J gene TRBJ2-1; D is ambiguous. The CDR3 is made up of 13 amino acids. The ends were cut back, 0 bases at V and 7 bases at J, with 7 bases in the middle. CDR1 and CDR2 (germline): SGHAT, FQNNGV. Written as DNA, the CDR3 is TGTGCCAGCAGCTTAGACACTGGAAATGAGCAGTTCTTC. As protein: CASSLDTGNEQFF.

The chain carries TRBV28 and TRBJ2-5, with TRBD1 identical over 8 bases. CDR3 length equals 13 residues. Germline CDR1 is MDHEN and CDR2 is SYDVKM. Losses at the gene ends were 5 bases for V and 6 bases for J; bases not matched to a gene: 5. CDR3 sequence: CASSRQGRKTQYF. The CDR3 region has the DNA TGTGCCAGCAGTCGACAGGGGCGAAAGACCCAGTACTTC.

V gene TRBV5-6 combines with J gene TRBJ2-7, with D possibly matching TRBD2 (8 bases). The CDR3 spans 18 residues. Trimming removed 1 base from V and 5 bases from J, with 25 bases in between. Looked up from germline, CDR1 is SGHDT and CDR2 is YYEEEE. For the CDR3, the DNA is TGTGCCAGCAGCTTGTCGACAGGGTTGAGCGGGAGTTTGAACGAGCAGTACTTC. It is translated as CASSLSTGLSGSLNEQYF. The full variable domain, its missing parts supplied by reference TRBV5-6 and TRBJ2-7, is DAGVTQSPTHLIKTRGQQVTLRCSPKSGHDTVSWYQQALGQGPQFIFQYYEEEERQRGNFPDRFSGHQFPNYSSELNVNALLLGDSALYLCASSLSTGLSGSLNEQYFGPGTRLTVT.

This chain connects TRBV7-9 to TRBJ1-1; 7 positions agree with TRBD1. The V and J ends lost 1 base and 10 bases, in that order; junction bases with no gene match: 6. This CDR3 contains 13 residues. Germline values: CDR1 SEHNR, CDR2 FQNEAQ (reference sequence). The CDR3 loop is CASSLEGGMGAFF. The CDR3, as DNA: TGTGCCAGCAGCTTAGAAGGGGGCATGGGAGCTTTCTTT.

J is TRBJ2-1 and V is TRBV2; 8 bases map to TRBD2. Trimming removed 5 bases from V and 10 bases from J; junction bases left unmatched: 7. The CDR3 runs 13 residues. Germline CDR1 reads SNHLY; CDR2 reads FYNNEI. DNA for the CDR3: TGTGCCAGCAGTACGGGACTAGTAGGCGAGCAGTTCTTC. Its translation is CASSTGLVGEQFF. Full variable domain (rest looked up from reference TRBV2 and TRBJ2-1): EPEVTQTPSHQVTQMGQEVILRCVPISNHLYFYWYRQILGQKVEFLVSFYNNEISEKSEIFDDQFSVERPDGSNFTLKIRSTKLEDSAMYFCASSTGLVGEQFFGPGTRLTVL.

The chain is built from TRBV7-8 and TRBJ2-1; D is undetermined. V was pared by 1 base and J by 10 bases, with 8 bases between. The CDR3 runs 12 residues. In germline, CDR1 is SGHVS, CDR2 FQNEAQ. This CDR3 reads CASSLVLSEQFF. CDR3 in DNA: TGTGCCAGCAGCTTAGTCCTTTCGGAGCAGTTCTTC.

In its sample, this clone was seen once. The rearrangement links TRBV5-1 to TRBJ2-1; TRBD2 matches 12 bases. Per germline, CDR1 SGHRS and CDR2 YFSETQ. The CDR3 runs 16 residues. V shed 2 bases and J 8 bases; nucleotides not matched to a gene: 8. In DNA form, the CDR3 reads TGCGCCAGCAGCTTCCCAAGACTAGCGGGAGACGATGAGCAGTTCTTC. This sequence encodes CASSFPRLAGDDEQFF.

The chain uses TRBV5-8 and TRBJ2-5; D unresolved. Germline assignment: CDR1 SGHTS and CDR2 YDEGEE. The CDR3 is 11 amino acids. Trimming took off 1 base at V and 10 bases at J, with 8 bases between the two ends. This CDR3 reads CASSLSTVQYF. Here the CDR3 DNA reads TGTGCCAGCAGCTTGTCCACGGTCCAGTACTTC.

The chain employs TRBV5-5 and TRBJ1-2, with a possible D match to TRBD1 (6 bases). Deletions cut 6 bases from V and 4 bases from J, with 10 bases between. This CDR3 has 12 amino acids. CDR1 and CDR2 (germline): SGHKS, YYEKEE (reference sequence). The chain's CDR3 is CASKQGAYGYTF. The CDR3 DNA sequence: TGTGCCAGCAAACAGGGCGCCTATGGCTACACCTTC.

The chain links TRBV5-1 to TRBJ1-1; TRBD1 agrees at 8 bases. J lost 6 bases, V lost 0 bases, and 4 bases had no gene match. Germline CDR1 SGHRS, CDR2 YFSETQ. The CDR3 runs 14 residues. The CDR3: CASSLGPQGAEAFF. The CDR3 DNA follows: TGCGCCAGCAGCTTGGGCCCACAGGGGGCTGAAGCTTTCTTT.

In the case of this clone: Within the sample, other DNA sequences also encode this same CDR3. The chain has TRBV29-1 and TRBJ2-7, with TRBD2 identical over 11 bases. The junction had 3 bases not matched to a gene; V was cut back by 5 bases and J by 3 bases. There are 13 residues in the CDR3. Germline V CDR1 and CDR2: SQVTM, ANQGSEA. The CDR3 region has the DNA TGCAGCGTTTCCGGGACTAGCGGCTACGAGCAGTACTTC. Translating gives CSVSGTSGYEQYF.

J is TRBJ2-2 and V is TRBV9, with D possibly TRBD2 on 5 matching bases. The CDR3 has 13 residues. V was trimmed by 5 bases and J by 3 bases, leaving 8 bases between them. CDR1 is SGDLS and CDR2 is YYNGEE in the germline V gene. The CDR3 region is CASRREHTGELFF. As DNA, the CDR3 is TGTGCCAGCAGGAGGGAGCACACCGGGGAGCTGTTTTTT.

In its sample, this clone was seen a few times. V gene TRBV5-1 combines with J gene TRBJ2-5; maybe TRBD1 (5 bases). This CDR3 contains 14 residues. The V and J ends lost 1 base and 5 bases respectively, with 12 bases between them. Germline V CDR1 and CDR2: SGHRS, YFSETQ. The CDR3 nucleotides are TGCGCCAGCAGCTTGAGCTGGGGCGAGGAGACCCAGTACTTC. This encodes CASSLSWGEETQYF.

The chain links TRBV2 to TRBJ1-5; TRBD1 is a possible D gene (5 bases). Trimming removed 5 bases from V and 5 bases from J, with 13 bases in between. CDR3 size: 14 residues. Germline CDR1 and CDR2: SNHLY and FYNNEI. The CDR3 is CASSREQGDQPQHF. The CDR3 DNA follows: TGTGCCAGCAGTCGGGAGCAGGGAGATCAGCCCCAGCATTTT.

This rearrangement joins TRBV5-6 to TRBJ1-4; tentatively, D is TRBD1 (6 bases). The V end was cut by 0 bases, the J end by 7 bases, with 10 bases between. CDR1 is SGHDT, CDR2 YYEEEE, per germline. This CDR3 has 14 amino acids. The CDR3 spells CASSLGGGGEKLFF. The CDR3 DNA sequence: TGTGCCAGCAGCTTGGGAGGAGGGGGTGAAAAACTGTTTTTT.

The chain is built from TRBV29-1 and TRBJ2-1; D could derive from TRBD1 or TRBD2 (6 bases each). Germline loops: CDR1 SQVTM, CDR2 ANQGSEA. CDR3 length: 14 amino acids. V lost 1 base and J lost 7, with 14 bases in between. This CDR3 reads CSVEAGAFLNEQFF. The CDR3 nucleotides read TGCAGCGTTGAAGCGGGGGCCTTTCTAAATGAGCAGTTCTTC.

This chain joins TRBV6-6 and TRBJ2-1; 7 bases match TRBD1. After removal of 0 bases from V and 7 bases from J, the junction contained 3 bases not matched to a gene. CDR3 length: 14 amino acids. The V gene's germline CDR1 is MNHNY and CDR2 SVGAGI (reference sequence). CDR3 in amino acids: CASSYSQGPNEQFF. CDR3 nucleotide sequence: TGTGCCAGCAGTTACTCACAGGGGCCGAATGAGCAGTTCTTC.

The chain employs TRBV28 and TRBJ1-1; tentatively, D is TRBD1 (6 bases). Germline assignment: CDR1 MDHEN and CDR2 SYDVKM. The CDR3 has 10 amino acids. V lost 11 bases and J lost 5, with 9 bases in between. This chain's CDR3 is CAAQGTEAFF. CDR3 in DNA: TGTGCCGCCCAGGGGACTGAAGCTTTCTTT.

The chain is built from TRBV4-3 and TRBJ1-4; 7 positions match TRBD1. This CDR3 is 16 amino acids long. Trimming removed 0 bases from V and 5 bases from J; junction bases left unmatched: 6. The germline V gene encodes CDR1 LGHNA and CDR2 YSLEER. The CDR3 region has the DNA TGCGCCAGCAGCCAAGATAGGACAGGAGTAAATGAAAAACTGTTTTTT. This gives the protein CASSQDRTGVNEKLFF.

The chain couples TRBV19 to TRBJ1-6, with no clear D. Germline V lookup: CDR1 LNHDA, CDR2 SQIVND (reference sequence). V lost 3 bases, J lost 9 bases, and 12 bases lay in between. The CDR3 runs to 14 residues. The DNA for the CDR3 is TGTGCCAGTAGTATCGGGGTTTCAGGTTCACCCCTCCACTTT. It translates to CASSIGVSGSPLHF.

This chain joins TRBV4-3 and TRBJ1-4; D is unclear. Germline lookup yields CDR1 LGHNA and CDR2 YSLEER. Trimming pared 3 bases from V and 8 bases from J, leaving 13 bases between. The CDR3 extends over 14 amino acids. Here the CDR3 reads CASSQLGFGEKLFF. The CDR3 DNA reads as TGCGCCAGCAGCCAGCTAGGGTTCGGAGAAAAACTGTTTTTT.

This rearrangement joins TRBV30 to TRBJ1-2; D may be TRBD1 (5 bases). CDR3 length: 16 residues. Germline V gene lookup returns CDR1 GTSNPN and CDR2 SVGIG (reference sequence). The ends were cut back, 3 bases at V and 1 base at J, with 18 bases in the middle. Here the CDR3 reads CAWRGVIGGINYGYTF. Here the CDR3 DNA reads TGTGCCTGGAGGGGGGTAATCGGGGGAATTAACTATGGCTACACCTTC.

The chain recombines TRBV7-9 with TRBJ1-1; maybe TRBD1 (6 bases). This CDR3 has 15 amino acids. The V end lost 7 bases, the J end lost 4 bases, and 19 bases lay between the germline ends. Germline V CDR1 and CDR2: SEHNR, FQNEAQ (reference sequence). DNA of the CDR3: TGTGCCAGCACCGATTGGGGCAGGGGTGGCACTGAAGCTTTCTTT. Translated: CASTDWGRGGTEAFF.

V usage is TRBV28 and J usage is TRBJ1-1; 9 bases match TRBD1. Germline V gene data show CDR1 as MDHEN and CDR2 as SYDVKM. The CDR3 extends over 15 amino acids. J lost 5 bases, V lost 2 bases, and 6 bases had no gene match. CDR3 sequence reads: CASSLDRGLGTEAFF. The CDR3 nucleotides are TGTGCCAGCAGTTTAGACAGGGGGTTAGGTACTGAAGCTTTCTTT.